These 5 T cell receptor beta chains came from one sample sequenced in a study of early T cells in non-severe SARS-CoV-2 infection. TCRdb processed the 5' RACE reads anew with MiXCR; each CDR3 protein has one entry. The sample lists more than 25,000 distinct CDR3 sequences, under 6% occurring once. What was sequenced was whole blood. These receptors were taken from an adult who was a healthcare worker with PCR-confirmed SARS-CoV-2 infection or an uninfected control (not recorded which).

This clonotype has at least ten counts. The CDR3, as DNA: TGTGCCACCCAAACAGGGGCTGGTTCACCCCTCCACTTT. Translated: CATQTGAGSPLHF. The V call is TRBV7-9, the J call TRBJ1-6, with 7 bases identical to TRBD1. The CDR3 spans 13 residues. CDR1 is SEHNR and CDR2 is FQNEAQ in the germline V gene (reference sequence). The junction had 9 bases not matched to a gene; V was cut back by 10 bases and J by 9 bases.

At least ten counts were recorded for this clonotype. The chain carries TRBV4-3 and TRBJ2-3; D call uncertain. CDR1 is LGHNA, CDR2 YSLEER, per germline. The CDR3 totals 14 residues. Between the trimmed V and J ends, which lost 0 bases and 5 bases, there was a span of 9 bases. DNA for the CDR3: TGCGCCAGCAGCCAAGATTATAGAGGAGATACGCAGTATTTT. It yields the protein CASSQDYRGDTQYF.

The sample holds many counts of this clonotype. The chain is built from TRBV6-2 or TRBV6-3 and TRBJ1-1; 7 bases align to TRBD1. Looked up from germline, CDR1 is MNHEY and CDR2 is SVGEGT. Unmatched junction bases numbered 14, after V lost 2 bases and J lost 5 bases. CDR3 length: 17 residues. CDR3 coding DNA: TGTGCCAGCAGTTACATCTTCGACAGGGAAGGGAGGACTGAAGCTTTCTTT. Translated, it gives CASSYIFDREGRTEAFF.

The V gene is TRBV7-6, the J gene TRBJ2-2; 10 bases match TRBD2. Germline V gives CDR1 SGHVS, CDR2 FNYEAQ. J was trimmed by 4 bases and V by 5 bases; bases with no gene match: 13. The CDR3 contains 18 residues. The CDR3 is CASSPAIAGGGSTGELFF. CDR3 coding DNA: TGTGCCAGCAGCCCTGCAATAGCGGGGGGCGGGAGCACCGGGGAGCTGTTTTTT.

By sample fraction, this clonotype is medium-sized (0.01 to 0.1%). The gene calls are TRBV7-2 and TRBJ2-1; TRBD2 matches 10 bases. CDR1 is SGHTA, CDR2 FQGNSA, per germline. V lost 5 bases and J lost 6; bases outside the gene matches: 10. The CDR3 spans 16 residues. CDR3 DNA sequence: TGTGCCAGCAGCCTTACGTGGTCTAGCGGGGGCAATGAGCAGTTCTTC. Amino acid sequence: CASSLTWSSGGNEQFF.